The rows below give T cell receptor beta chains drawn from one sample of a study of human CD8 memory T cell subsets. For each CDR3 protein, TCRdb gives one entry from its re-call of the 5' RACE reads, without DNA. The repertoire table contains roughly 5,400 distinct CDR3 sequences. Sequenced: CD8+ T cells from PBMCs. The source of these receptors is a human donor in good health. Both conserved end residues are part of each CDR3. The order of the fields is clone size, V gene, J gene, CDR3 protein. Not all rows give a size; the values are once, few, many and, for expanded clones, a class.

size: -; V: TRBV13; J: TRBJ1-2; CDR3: CASSPRGTNYGYTF
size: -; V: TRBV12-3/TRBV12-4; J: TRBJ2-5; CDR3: CASSSPEVFQETQYF
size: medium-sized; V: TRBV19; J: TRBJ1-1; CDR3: CASSIGTTEAFF
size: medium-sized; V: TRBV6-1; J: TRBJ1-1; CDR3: CASSGGEGPDTEAFF
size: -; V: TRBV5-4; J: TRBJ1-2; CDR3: CASSPQGLVKDGYTF
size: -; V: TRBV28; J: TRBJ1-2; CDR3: CASSAGTGVGGYTF
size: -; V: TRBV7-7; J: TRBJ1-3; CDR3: CASSPGRSSGNTIYF
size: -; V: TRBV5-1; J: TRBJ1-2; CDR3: CASSGDYGYTF
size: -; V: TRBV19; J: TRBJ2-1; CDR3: CASSIRGQGFSYNEQFF
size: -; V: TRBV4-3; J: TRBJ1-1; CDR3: CASSQRRGVEAFF
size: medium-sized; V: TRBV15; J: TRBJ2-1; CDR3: CATSRARYYNEQFF
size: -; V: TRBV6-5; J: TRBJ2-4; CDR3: CASSVQGGNIQYF
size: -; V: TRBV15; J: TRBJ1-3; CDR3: CATSRGTAVSGNTIYF
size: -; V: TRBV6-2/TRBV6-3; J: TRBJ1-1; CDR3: CASSYSTGTRGTEAFF
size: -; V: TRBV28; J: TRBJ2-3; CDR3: CASSALTWGAGDTQYF
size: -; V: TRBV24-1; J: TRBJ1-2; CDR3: CATSGAGGYTF
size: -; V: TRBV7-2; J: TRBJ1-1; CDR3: CASSLGDSAFIMNTEAFF
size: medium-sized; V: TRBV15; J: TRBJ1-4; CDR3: CATSRDVREKLFF
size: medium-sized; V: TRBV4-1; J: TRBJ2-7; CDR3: CASSQDPGTGVEQYF
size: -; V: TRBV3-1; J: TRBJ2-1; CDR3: CASSQDRGVVQFF
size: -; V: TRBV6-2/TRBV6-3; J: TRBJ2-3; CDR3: CASSYVLAGKSTDTQYF
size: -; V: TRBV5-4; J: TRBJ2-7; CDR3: CASSLDSGREQYF
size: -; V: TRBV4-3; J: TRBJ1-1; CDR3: CASSQADRGRSEAFF
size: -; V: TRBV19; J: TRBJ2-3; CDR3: CASTQLAGFDPDTQYF
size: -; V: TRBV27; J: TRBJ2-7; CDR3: CASSLGTAYEQYF
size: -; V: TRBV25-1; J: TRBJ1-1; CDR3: CASSEVRQGGTEAFF
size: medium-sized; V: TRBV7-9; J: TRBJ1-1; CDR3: CASSLAEEAFF
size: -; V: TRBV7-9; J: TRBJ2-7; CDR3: CASSSRDRGFHEQYF
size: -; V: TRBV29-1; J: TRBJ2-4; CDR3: CSVVAGNKNIQYF
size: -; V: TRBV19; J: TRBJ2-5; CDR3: CASTDWTGAQYF
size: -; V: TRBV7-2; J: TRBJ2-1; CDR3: CASSPEEWTSHHNEQFF
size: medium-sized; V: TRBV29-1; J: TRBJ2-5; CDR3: CSVVPMDPPGETQYF
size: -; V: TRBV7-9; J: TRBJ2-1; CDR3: CASSGTGGRSYNEQFF
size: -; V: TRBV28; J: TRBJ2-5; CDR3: CASSWRDGQETQYF
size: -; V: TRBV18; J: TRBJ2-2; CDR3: CASSPWSVGQGDTGELFF
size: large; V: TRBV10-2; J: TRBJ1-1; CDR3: CASSTAGGTEAFF
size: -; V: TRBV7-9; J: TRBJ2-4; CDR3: CASSWDAGGDIQYF
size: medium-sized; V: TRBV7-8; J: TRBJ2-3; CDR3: CASSPLGGGAGDTQYF
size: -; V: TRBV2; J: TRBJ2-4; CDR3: CASLGLAKNIQYF
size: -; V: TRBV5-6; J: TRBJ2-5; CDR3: CASSSEGYVETQYF
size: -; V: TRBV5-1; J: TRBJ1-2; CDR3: CASSSTGGRSYGYTF
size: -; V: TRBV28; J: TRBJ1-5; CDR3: CASSLNVGDAQHF
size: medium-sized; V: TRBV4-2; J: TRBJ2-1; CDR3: CASSQDRPGTAGDNEQFF
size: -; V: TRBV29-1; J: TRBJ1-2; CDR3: CCREDNYGYTF
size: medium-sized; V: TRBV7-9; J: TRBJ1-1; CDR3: CASSDGGKGPEAFF
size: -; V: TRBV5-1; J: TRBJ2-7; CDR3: CASSSTEGYEQYF
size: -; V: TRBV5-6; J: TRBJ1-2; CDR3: CASSLQDRPYGYTF